Below are 14 T cell receptor beta chains sequenced from a single sample in a study of blood T cells in healthy people across ages. Primers used in a second PCR of about 7 to 12 cycles were a sample-barcoded 5' primer and a J-beta primer mix. TCRdb itself ran the 5' RACE reads through MiXCR, one entry per CDR3 protein. Of about 1.7 million distinct CDR3 sequences listed, under 30% were seen once; the top ten hold roughly 8%. Sequencing was performed on blood. Receptor source: a woman aged 25 to 39 in good health.

In the case of this clonotype: Mismatch with germline at one junction end may stem from a read error. The chain has TRBV27 and TRBJ1-6; possibly TRBD1 for D (5 bases). Germline V lookup: CDR1 MNHEY, CDR2 SMNVEV (reference sequence). This CDR3 is 12 amino acids long. The CDR3 protein is CASSTGGSPPHF. The CDR3 DNA sequence: TGTGCCAGCAGTACCGGGGGTTCACCCCCCCACTTT.

This clonotype showed up just a few times. This chain links TRBV12-3 or TRBV12-4 with TRBJ2-7; no clear D gene. V lost 3 bases and J 2 bases, leaving 8 bases between the germline ends. The CDR3 is 13 residues long. CDR3 residues: CASSFKWAYEQYF. For the CDR3, the DNA is TGTGCCAGCAGTTTTAAGTGGGCCTACGAGCAGTACTTC.

In its sample, this clonotype was seen a few times. The chain joins TRBV3-1 to TRBJ1-2; D ambiguous. The CDR3 is 13 residues long. Germline values: CDR1 LGHDT, CDR2 YNNKEL (reference sequence). V was trimmed by 0 bases and J by 6 bases, leaving 8 bases between them. CDR3 protein: CASSQEVWNGYTF. In nucleotides, the CDR3 is TGTGCCAGCAGCCAAGAAGTATGGAATGGCTACACCTTC.

This clonotype was observed a handful of times. This chain connects TRBV6-2 or TRBV6-3 to TRBJ1-5, with D possibly matching TRBD1 (6 bases). The CDR3 length is 16 residues. CDR1 and CDR2 from the germline V gene are MNHEY and SVGEGT. Trimming shortened V by 0 bases and J by 3 bases, and 12 bases separated the two germline ends. The DNA for the CDR3 is TGTGCCAGCAGTTACTCGGAGGGGGTAGACAATCAGCCCCAGCATTTT. This translates into CASSYSEGVDNQPQHF.

In this sample, this clonotype turned up once. V gene TRBV29-1 combines with J gene TRBJ1-1; D unclear. Germline-derived CDR1 and CDR2 are SQVTM and ANQGSEA. CDR3 size: 10 residues. V was cut by 7 bases and J by 7 bases, with 10 bases left in between. In DNA form, the CDR3 reads TGCAGCGGCTACCGCCGTGAAGCTTTCTTT. The encoded protein is CSGYRREAFF.

J is TRBJ2-7 and V is TRBV2; 8 nucleotides align to TRBD1. The CDR3 is 16 residues long. Losses at the gene ends were 4 bases for V and 10 bases for J; bases not matched to a gene: 18. Germline CDR1 SNHLY, CDR2 FYNNEI. CDR3 region: CASSGSVAGDRLTQYF. For the CDR3, the DNA is TGTGCCAGCAGTGGGTCCGTAGCAGGGGACAGGCTAACCCAGTACTTC. The full variable domain, rest sourced from reference TRBV2 and TRBJ2-7, is EPEVTQTPSHQVTQMGQEVILRCVPISNHLYFYWYRQILGQKVEFLVSFYNNEISEKSEIFDDQFSVERPDGSNFTLKIRSTKLEDSAMYFCASSGSVAGDRLTQYFGPGTRLTVT.

This clonotype has just a few counts. This chain connects TRBV27 to TRBJ2-4; D may correspond to TRBD1 or TRBD2 (5 bases each). TRBJ2-7 matches the DNA end more closely, so the J call is doubtful. The CDR3 is 14 amino acids. Per germline, CDR1 MNHEY and CDR2 SMNVEV (reference sequence). The CDR3 sequence: CASSVSGTSYEQYF. CDR3 coding DNA: TGTGCCAGCAGTGTCTCCGGGACCAGCTACGAGCAGTACTTC.

This clonotype was seen repeatedly, ten times or more. CDR3 nucleotides: TGCAGCGTTGAGAGAGGGAGCGCGAATGAGCAGTTCTTC. Translated, it gives CSVERGSANEQFF. The rearrangement joins TRBV29-1 to TRBJ2-1, with a weak D call TRBD2 (5 bases). This CDR3 has 13 amino acids. V was cut by 3 bases and J by 7 bases, with 13 bases left in between. Per the germline V gene, CDR1 is SQVTM and CDR2 is ANQGSEA.

About this clonotype: One junction end disagrees with the germline gene, perhaps due to a read error. The gene calls are TRBV6-5 and TRBJ1-5; D ambiguous. Germline loops: CDR1 MNHEY, CDR2 SVGAGI. The CDR3 totals 15 residues. The CDR3 region is CASKQTWGSNQPRHF. The CDR3 bases are TGTGCCAGCAAACAAACTTGGGGAAGCAATCAGCCCCGGCATTTT.

The V call is TRBV7-9, the J call TRBJ2-1; 7 bases agree with TRBD2. Trimming at V came to 4 bases and at J to 5 bases, leaving 11 bases not matched to a gene. The length of the CDR3 is 16 residues. Germline V gene lookup returns CDR1 SEHNR and CDR2 FQNEAQ (reference sequence). This chain's CDR3 is CASSYPPGGGDNEQFF. CDR3 DNA: TGTGCCAGCAGCTACCCCCCGGGGGGTGGGGACAATGAGCAGTTCTTC.

The chain combines TRBV20-1 with TRBJ1-6; TRBD1 might be the D (5 bases). Trimming cost V 3 bases and J 8 bases, with 14 bases left between them. CDR3 length equals 14 residues. Germline CDR1 is DFQATT and CDR2 is SNEGSKA (reference sequence). CDR3 sequence reads: CSARKGVVHSPLHF. The DNA of the CDR3 is TGCAGTGCTAGGAAAGGGGTCGTCCATTCACCCCTCCACTTT.

Of note for this clonotype: Its ends do not fully match the called genes, so a read error is possible. The chain uses TRBV9 and TRBJ1-5, with D possibly being TRBD1 (6 bases). The CDR3 spans 15 residues. The germline CDR1 and CDR2 sequences are SGDLS and YYNGEE. CDR3 DNA sequence: TGTGCCTGCAGCGTAGGGGGGCTAGGTAATCAGCCCCAGCATTTT. The encoded protein is CACSVGGLGNQPQHF.

V usage is TRBV2 and J usage is TRBJ2-3; 8 bases line up with TRBD2. Looked up from germline, CDR1 is SNHLY and CDR2 is FYNNEI. Germline trimming cut 6 bases from V and 6 bases from J; bases unmatched to any gene: 11. The CDR3 extends over 15 amino acids. CDR3 nucleotides: TGTGCCAGCAGACTCACGCGGGGGGCGCGGGATACGCAGTATTTT. Translation gives CASRLTRGARDTQYF.

The chain carries TRBV7-2 and TRBJ2-3; D remains ambiguous. CDR3 size: 13 residues. The germline V gene encodes CDR1 SGHTA and CDR2 FQGNSA. V was trimmed by 5 bases and J by 4 bases, leaving 10 bases between them. In DNA, the CDR3 is TGTGCCAGCAGCCCCGAATGGCCAGATACGCAGTATTTT. The encoded protein is CASSPEWPDTQYF.